This TCR beta chain was found in a study of T cells in narcolepsy. Turning to the study itself: Healthy controls were enrolled alongside patients with narcolepsy type 1 or type 2.

Trimming cost V 4 bases and J 7 bases, with 11 bases left between them. Germline CDR1 and CDR2: SEHNR and FQNEAQ (reference sequence). This CDR3 contains 14 residues. To note about this clone: Its specificity is not known.

Some clones are missing from TCRdb's copy, which holds only in-frame ones; the method was immunoSEQ multiplex PCR. Of about 34,000 clones in the sample, approximately 80% were seen once. Study-wide results and limits: Reportedly, autoreactive clonotypes were serially detected in patients' blood but not controls'. In some patient and control memory CD4+ samples, autoreactive clones were absent.

The origin of this receptor is a human donor in good health. The rearrangement uses TRBV7-9 and TRBJ1-6, with D perhaps matching TRBD1 (5 bases). The sample taken for sequencing was memory (CD45RA-) CD4+ T cells from blood. Here the CDR3 DNA reads TGTGCCAGCAGCTCCGGGACGGGGAATTCACCCCTCCACTTT. This translates into CASSSGTGNSPLHF.